Below, 20 T cell receptor beta chains from the same sample are listed, as sequenced in a study of T cells in tuberculosis. Using immunoSEQ multiplex PCR, the repertoire was profiled, and TCRdb retains in-frame clones only, with some absent. The data show tens of thousands of clones, with around 94% seen just once and approximately 8.2% held by the top ten. The sample taken for sequencing was PBMCs. These receptors all come from a donor aged 10-30 years with latent tuberculosis or without tuberculosis infection.

This clone was detected once. The chain is built from TRBV11-2 and TRBJ2-3, with 13 bases identical to TRBD2. Germline lookup yields CDR1 SGHAT and CDR2 FQNNGV. The CDR3 covers 16 residues. V trimming: 4 bases; J trimming: 5 bases; junction bases outside the gene matches: 6. This chain's CDR3 is CASSSGLAGAGDTQYF. CDR3 in DNA: TGTGCCAGCAGCTCTGGACTAGCGGGAGCTGGAGATACGCAGTATTTT.

Of note for this clone: Sequence at one end of the junction differs from germline and may be a read error. The V gene is TRBV7-7, the J gene TRBJ2-2; TRBD1 matches 8 bases. Germline CDR1 and CDR2: SSHAT and FNYEAQ (reference sequence). The CDR3 contains 15 residues. In DNA, the CDR3 is TGTGCTAGCAGCCAATCGACAGGGGACACCGGGGAGCTGTTTTTT. This codes for CASSQSTGDTGELFF.

The V and J genes are TRBV14 and TRBJ2-7; 7 bases fit TRBD2. After removal of 4 bases from V and 0 bases from J, the junction contained 18 bases not matched to a gene. Germline V gene sequence: CDR1 SGHDN, CDR2 FVKESK. This CDR3 is built from 19 residues. DNA for the CDR3: TGTGCCAGCAGCCGCGGACTAGACAATGCCTACTTCCTCTCCTACGAGCAGTACTTC. Translating gives CASSRGLDNAYFLSYEQYF.

V and J are TRBV19 and TRBJ1-5, with a possible D match to TRBD1 (6 bases). The CDR3 sequence is 16 residues long. Trimming took off 7 bases at V and 3 bases at J, with 19 bases between the two ends. Germline-derived CDR1 and CDR2 are LNHDA and SQIVND (reference sequence). The CDR3 loop is CASMIKQGLYNQPQHF. As DNA, the CDR3 is TGTGCCAGTATGATCAAGCAGGGGCTATACAATCAGCCCCAGCATTTT.

Concerning this clone itself: Germline is not matched at one junction end, which may reflect a read error. J is TRBJ2-1 and V is TRBV7-2; 8 bases map to TRBD1. The germline V gene has CDR1 SGHTA and CDR2 FQGNSA. This CDR3 has 15 amino acids. The DNA for the CDR3 is TGTGCCAGCAGATATGACAGGGGCTCCTACAATGGGCAGTTCTTC. Protein: CASRYDRGSYNGQFF. The variable domain in full, with the rest retrieved from reference TRBV7-2 and TRBJ2-1, is GAGVSQSPSNKVTEKGKDVELRCDPISGHTALYWYRQSLGQGLEFLIYFQGNSAPDKSGLPSDRFSAERTGGSVSTLTIQRTQQEDSAVYLCASRYDRGSYNGQFFGPGTRLTVL.

The chain joins TRBV11-3 to TRBJ2-2; 7 nucleotides align to TRBD1. CDR1 and CDR2 (germline): SGHNT, YENEEA. V was pared by 5 bases and J by 0 bases, with 6 bases of the junction left unmatched. The CDR3 is 16 residues long. The CDR3 protein is CASSPRGQSNTGELFF. CDR3 nucleotides: TGTGCCAGCAGCCCCCGGGGACAGTCGAACACCGGGGAGCTGTTTTTT. The full variable domain, in which reference TRBV11-3 and TRBJ2-2 provide the parts outside the CDR3, is EAGVVQSPRYKIIEKKQPVAFWCNPISGHNTLYWYLQNLGQGPELLIRYENEEAVDDSQLPKDRFSAERLKGVDSTLKIQPAELGDSAVYLCASSPRGQSNTGELFFGEGSRLTVL.

The chain is built from TRBV6-6 and TRBJ1-5, with D possibly being TRBD1 (6 bases). In germline, CDR1 is MNHNY, CDR2 SVGAGI (reference sequence). The CDR3 loop spans 13 amino acids. Trimming shortened V by 0 bases and J by 6 bases, and 6 bases separated the two germline ends. The CDR3 loop reads CASSYSTGQPQHF. The DNA of the CDR3 is TGTGCCAGCAGTTACTCGACAGGTCAGCCCCAGCATTTT.

This clone was recorded once. The chain couples TRBV27 to TRBJ2-7; D gene ambiguous. Between the trimmed V and J ends, which lost 6 bases and 2 bases, there was a span of 26 bases. The length of the CDR3 is 18 residues. Germline V gives CDR1 MNHEY, CDR2 SMNVEV (reference sequence). The CDR3, as DNA: TGTGCCAGCAGCCGTTCTAATTTTCTACCTTTTCTCCCCTACGAGCAGTACTTC. The encoded protein is CASSRSNFLPFLPYEQYF.

The J gene is TRBJ2-6, the V gene TRBV14; 7 nucleotides match TRBD1. From germline, CDR1 is SGHDN and CDR2 FVKESK. This CDR3 contains 15 residues. V was clipped by 6 bases and J by 4 bases; unmatched bases: 6. CDR3 in amino acids: CASRQGTAGANVLTF. The CDR3 region has the DNA TGTGCCAGCAGACAGGGGACAGCGGGGGCCAACGTCCTGACTTTC.

This chain links TRBV6-1 with TRBJ1-5; D is unclear. This CDR3 contains 12 residues. The V end was cut by 7 bases, the J end by 1 base, with 5 bases between. Germline V CDR1 and CDR2: MNHNS, SASEGT. The CDR3 DNA is TGTGCCAGCACCCTAAGCAATCAGCCCCAGCATTTT. This gives the protein CASTLSNQPQHF.

The sample holds a few counts of this clone. The chain's CDR3 is CASSLGVRGNTEAFF. Here the CDR3 DNA reads TGTGCCAGCAGCTTGGGGGTCAGGGGTAACACTGAAGCTTTCTTT. The V call is TRBV5-4, the J call TRBJ1-1; D may be TRBD1 (6 bases). The CDR3 spans 15 residues. The ends were cut back, 0 bases at V and 2 bases at J, with 11 bases in the middle. Germline V lookup: CDR1 SGHNT, CDR2 YYREEE (reference sequence).

The chain recombines TRBV9 with TRBJ1-2, with D tentatively TRBD1 (5 bases). The germline gives CDR1 SGDLS, CDR2 YYNGEE. The ends were cut back, 3 bases at V and 3 bases at J, with 12 bases in the middle. The CDR3 contains 14 residues. CDR3: CASSGRDRDYGYTF. DNA of the CDR3: TGTGCCAGCAGCGGGCGGGACCGTGACTATGGCTACACCTTC.

J is TRBJ1-1 and V is TRBV11-2; D is perhaps TRBD1 (6 bases). The CDR3 spans 12 residues. The V and J ends lost 7 bases and 8 bases respectively, with 14 bases between them. Per the germline V gene, CDR1 is SGHAT and CDR2 is FQNNGV. As DNA, the CDR3 is TGTGCCAGCACCTTGGGGGACATAGAAGCTTTCTTT. Translating it yields CASTLGDIEAFF. The whole variable domain, remainder taken from reference TRBV11-2 and TRBJ1-1, is EAGVAQSPRYKIIEKRQSVAFWCNPISGHATLYWYQQILGQGPKLLIQFQNNGVVDDSQLPKDRFSAERLKGVDSTLKIQPAKLEDSAVYLCASTLGDIEAFFGQGTRLTVV.

The chain joins TRBV9 to TRBJ1-1; no definite D call. CDR1 is SGDLS and CDR2 is YYNGEE in the germline V gene. Trimming cost V 1 base and J 7 bases, with 14 bases left between them. This CDR3 is built from 14 residues. For the CDR3, the DNA is TGTGCCAGCAGCGTAACGCACCGGAGCTATGAAGCTTTCTTT. Its translation is CASSVTHRSYEAFF.

The rearrangement links TRBV5-6 to TRBJ1-1, with D unclear. Germline V gene sequence: CDR1 SGHDT, CDR2 YYEEEE. V gave up 3 bases and J gave up 1 base, with 7 bases separating them. The length of the CDR3 is 13 residues. The CDR3 DNA follows: TGTGCCAGCAGCTGGGCCACGAACACTGAAGCTTTCTTT. Its protein is CASSWATNTEAFF.

The chain has TRBV9 and TRBJ2-3; D is uncertain. CDR3 size: 12 residues. Germline CDR1 SGDLS, CDR2 YYNGEE. V lost 3 bases, J lost 4 bases, and 6 bases lay in between. CDR3 sequence: CASSDNADTQYF. The DNA for the CDR3 is TGTGCCAGCAGCGATAATGCAGATACGCAGTATTTT.

The CDR3, as DNA: TGTGCCAGCAGTGAACGAACAGGGGATGGCTACACCTTC. It specifies CASSERTGDGYTF. This chain joins TRBV25-1 and TRBJ1-2; 7 bases match TRBD1. The junction had 3 bases not matched to a gene; V was cut back by 2 bases and J by 6 bases. Germline CDR1 is MGHDK and CDR2 is SYGVNS. This CDR3 has 13 residues.

J is TRBJ2-1 and V is TRBV27; 14 nucleotides agree with TRBD2. Germline-derived CDR1 and CDR2 are MNHEY and SMNVEV (reference sequence). This CDR3 contains 17 residues. V shed 6 bases and J 5 bases; nucleotides not matched to a gene: 9. CDR3 in amino acids: CASRTSGRAVGNNEQFF. The CDR3, as DNA: TGTGCCAGCAGGACTAGCGGGAGGGCCGTGGGAAACAATGAGCAGTTCTTC.

The chain carries TRBV25-1 and TRBJ2-3, with 8 nucleotides matching TRBD1. Germline values: CDR1 MGHDK, CDR2 SYGVNS. The V gene end was trimmed by 3 bases and the J gene end by 6 bases; junction bases not matched to a gene: 5. This CDR3 is 14 amino acids long. The CDR3 sequence: CASSDRGLWDTQYF. CDR3 DNA: TGTGCCAGCAGTGACAGGGGGCTTTGGGATACGCAGTATTTT.

In DNA, the CDR3 is TGTGCTAGTGTCCCACGAGCGGCTAGCACAGATACGCAGTATTTT. Translated: CASVPRAASTDTQYF. The chain uses TRBV12-5 and TRBJ2-3; D is perhaps TRBD2 (5 bases). The V and J ends lost 7 bases and 0 bases respectively, with 14 bases between them. From germline, CDR1 is LGHNT and CDR2 FRNRAP. The CDR3 spans 15 residues.